A single sample is the source of the 29 T cell receptor beta chains below, sequenced in a study of blood T cell repertoires in COVID-19. Sequenced by immunoSEQ multiplex PCR; TCRdb stores in-frame clones only, minus some. The data hold some 250,000 clones, with approximately 88% observed a single time. Sequencing input: peripheral blood. Every receptor here comes from a middle-aged man with acute or convalescent COVID-19.

CDR3 nucleotide sequence: TGTGCCATCCGTGCTGGAGGGCAGAATCAGCCCCAGCATTTT. Residues: CAIRAGGQNQPQHF. J is TRBJ1-5 and V is TRBV10-3; the D is unclear. Per germline, CDR1 ENHRY and CDR2 SYGVKD. The CDR3 totals 14 residues. V was shortened by 8 bases and J by 4 bases, with 15 bases between the two germline ends.

The genes are TRBV11-2 and TRBJ2-2; TRBD2 matches at 15 bases. Germline V CDR1 and CDR2: SGHAT, FQNNGV. Trimming removed 5 bases from V and 7 bases from J; junction bases left unmatched: 5. This CDR3 is built from 16 residues. The CDR3 region is CASSPGLAGGSGELFF. CDR3 sequence (DNA): TGTGCCAGCAGCCCGGGACTAGCGGGAGGCAGCGGGGAGCTGTTTTTT.

This clone was observed a few times. The rearrangement links TRBV6-5 to TRBJ1-1; D is undetermined. The length of the CDR3 is 13 residues. V lost 6 bases and J lost 1, with 9 bases in between. Germline V gives CDR1 MNHEY, CDR2 SVGAGI. The CDR3 DNA reads as TGTGCCAGCAGCTTCCCAGGGAACACTGAAGCTTTCTTT. Amino acids: CASSFPGNTEAFF.

V is TRBV12-5 and J is TRBJ2-7; 12 nucleotides line up with TRBD2. The germline CDR1 and CDR2 sequences are LGHNT and FRNRAP. This CDR3 region has 17 residues. V trimming: 5 bases; J trimming: 4 bases; junction bases outside the gene matches: 12. DNA for the CDR3: TGTGCTAGTGGTCGCCCCCCGACTAGCGGGAGAGCATACGAGCAGTACTTC. Protein sequence: CASGRPPTSGRAYEQYF. Together with reference TRBV12-5 and TRBJ2-7, the CDR3 gives the full variable domain: DARVTQTPRHKVTEMGQEVTMRCQPILGHNTVFWYRQTMMQGLELLAYFRNRAPLDDSGMPKDRFSAEMPDATLATLKIQPSEPRDSAVYFCASGRPPTSGRAYEQYFGPGTRLTVT.

The chain is built from TRBV6-1 and TRBJ1-2, with TRBD1 matching 7 bases. Losses at the gene ends were 0 bases for V and 6 bases for J; bases not matched to a gene: 10. Looked up from germline, CDR1 is MNHNS and CDR2 is SASEGT. CDR3 size: 16 residues. Written as DNA, the CDR3 is TGTGCCAGCAGTGAAGCGCTTAGGGGACAGTCCAATGGCTACACCTTC. As protein: CASSEALRGQSNGYTF.

This chain uses TRBV11-3 with TRBJ1-1; D remains ambiguous. CDR3 length: 13 residues. Trimming shortened V by 5 bases and J by 4 bases, and 11 bases separated the two germline ends. Germline loops: CDR1 SGHNT, CDR2 YENEEA. The CDR3 DNA reads TGTGCCAGCAGCCGCAGTCGGGGCACTGAAGCTTTCTTT. It is translated as CASSRSRGTEAFF.

CDR3 DNA: TGTGCCTGGAGTGCCGCGCGGGGCAGCTCCTACAATGAGCAGTTCTTC. As protein: CAWSAARGSSYNEQFF. The chain combines TRBV30 with TRBJ2-1; D perhaps matches TRBD2 (6 bases). Looked up from germline, CDR1 is GTSNPN and CDR2 is SVGIG (reference sequence). The CDR3 contains 16 residues. Trimming took 1 base from V and 0 from J, leaving 13 bases between them.

This chain links TRBV4-2 with TRBJ1-5; D call uncertain. Deletions cut 1 base from V and 2 bases from J, with 12 bases between. Per the germline V gene, CDR1 is LGHNA and CDR2 is YNFKEQ. The CDR3 loop spans 16 amino acids. CDR3 nucleotide sequence: TGTGCCAGCAGCCAAGTTGAAGGTCGGGGCAATCAGCCCCAGCATTTT. This gives the protein CASSQVEGRGNQPQHF.

V and J are TRBV19 and TRBJ2-2, with D tentatively TRBD2 (6 bases). The CDR3 is 13 amino acids. Germline-derived CDR1 and CDR2 are LNHDA and SQIVND (reference sequence). Between the trimmed V and J ends, which lost 4 bases and 8 bases, there was a span of 11 bases. CDR3 coding DNA: TGTGCCAGTAGTACTAGCGATTGGGGGGAGCTGTTTTTT. Translating it yields CASSTSDWGELFF.

As DNA, the CDR3 is TGTGCCAGCAGTGGAGGGCGGTTTGAGACCCAGTACTTC. Amino acid sequence: CASSGGRFETQYF. The chain employs TRBV6-2 or TRBV6-3 and TRBJ2-5, with D tentatively TRBD2 (6 bases). The CDR3 spans 13 residues. The ends were cut back, 5 bases at V and 5 bases at J, with 12 bases in the middle. CDR1 MNHEY and CDR2 SVGEGT come from the germline V gene.

CDR3 sequence: CASSEGQPYEQYF. CDR3 DNA sequence: TGCGCCAGCAGCGAAGGACAGCCCTACGAGCAGTACTTC. The genes are TRBV5-1 and TRBJ2-7; tentatively, D is TRBD1 (6 bases). The germline gives CDR1 SGHRS, CDR2 YFSETQ. Trimming took 4 bases from V and 2 from J, leaving 10 bases between them. The CDR3 runs 13 residues.

The rearrangement uses TRBV7-6 and TRBJ2-1; 8 nucleotides match TRBD2. Germline trimming cut 1 base from V and 6 bases from J; bases unmatched to any gene: 8. There are 16 residues in the CDR3. The germline CDR1 and CDR2 sequences are SGHVS and FNYEAQ. The CDR3 sequence is CASSLESGRRGNEQFF. The CDR3 nucleotides read TGTGCCAGCAGCTTAGAGAGCGGGAGACGGGGCAATGAGCAGTTCTTC.

The chain is built from TRBV6-5 and TRBJ2-7, with a tentative D call TRBD2 (6 bases). Trimming cost V 1 base and J 6 bases, with 13 bases left between them. CDR1 and CDR2 (germline): MNHEY, SVGAGI. The length of the CDR3 is 14 residues. The CDR3 bases are TGTGCCAGCAGTTACTTCAGGGAGGCGGCCGAGCAGTACTTC. It translates to CASSYFREAAEQYF.

CDR3 nucleotides: TGTGCCAGTAGTATAGGGGCAGGTATTAATCAGCCCCAGCATTTT. Translating gives CASSIGAGINQPQHF. The chain combines TRBV19 with TRBJ1-5; D is unclear. The CDR3 covers 15 residues. V lost 1 base, J lost 4 bases, and 11 bases lay in between. Germline lookup yields CDR1 LNHDA and CDR2 SQIVND (reference sequence).

The genes are TRBV27 and TRBJ2-4; D gene ambiguous. The CDR3 sequence is 15 residues long. Germline V gives CDR1 MNHEY, CDR2 SMNVEV (reference sequence). V was shortened by 5 bases and J by 0 bases, with 11 bases between the two germline ends. CDR3 coding DNA: TGTGCCAGCAGTCCGGAGACCCTAGCCAAAAACATTCAGTACTTC. This gives the protein CASSPETLAKNIQYF.

The rearrangement joins TRBV5-6 to TRBJ2-3; a weak D match, TRBD2 (5 bases). V was clipped by 4 bases and J by 3 bases, with 18 bases between them. Germline V gene lookup returns CDR1 SGHDT and CDR2 YYEEEE. The CDR3 is made up of 16 amino acids. DNA of the CDR3: TGTGCCAGCAGCATGAAAGGAGCTAGCTCGACAGATACGCAGTATTTT. Encoded protein: CASSMKGASSTDTQYF. The full variable domain, in which reference TRBV5-6 and TRBJ2-3 provide the parts outside the CDR3, is DAGVTQSPTHLIKTRGQQVTLRCSPKSGHDTVSWYQQALGQGPQFIFQYYEEEERQRGNFPDRFSGHQFPNYSSELNVNALLLGDSALYLCASSMKGASSTDTQYFGPGTRLTVL.

This clone was observed once. Written as DNA, the CDR3 is TGCGCCAGCAGCTTGGGAGGCAGGGGGCCCTACGAGCAGTACTTC. Its protein product is CASSLGGRGPYEQYF. The chain links TRBV5-1 to TRBJ2-7; 8 bases are a match to TRBD1. This CDR3 contains 15 residues. V lost 0 bases and J lost 2; bases outside the gene matches: 4. Per the germline V gene, CDR1 is SGHRS and CDR2 is YFSETQ. The whole variable domain, remainder taken from reference TRBV5-1 and TRBJ2-7, is KAGVTQTPRYLIKTRGQQVTLSCSPISGHRSVSWYQQTPGQGLQFLFEYFSETQRNKGNFPGRFSGRQFSNSRSEMNVSTLELGDSALYLCASSLGGRGPYEQYFGPGTRLTVT.

This clone was recorded once. The J gene is TRBJ1-4, the V gene TRBV7-8; D not resolved. Germline V gene lookup returns CDR1 SGHVS and CDR2 FQNEAQ. The ends were cut back, 6 bases at V and 5 bases at J, with 7 bases in the middle. The CDR3 is 12 amino acids. CDR3 amino acids: CASRNQNEKLFF. In DNA form, the CDR3 reads TGTGCCAGCAGGAATCAGAATGAAAAACTGTTTTTT.

The chain has TRBV9 and TRBJ1-1; D uncertain. This CDR3 spans 14 amino acids. The V end lost 4 bases, the J end lost 2 bases, and 12 bases lay between the germline ends. The germline V gene has CDR1 SGDLS and CDR2 YYNGEE. The chain's CDR3 is CASSPQRVNTEAFF. In DNA, the CDR3 is TGTGCCAGCAGCCCTCAGCGGGTAAACACTGAAGCTTTCTTT.

J is TRBJ1-1 and V is TRBV7-9; D is unresolved. The CDR3 is made up of 15 amino acids. V lost 4 bases and J lost 0, with 12 bases in between. The V gene's germline CDR1 is SEHNR and CDR2 FQNEAQ (reference sequence). The CDR3 sequence: CASSWEVGMNTEAFF. DNA for the CDR3: TGTGCCAGCAGCTGGGAGGTCGGTATGAACACTGAAGCTTTCTTT.

The CDR3 DNA reads as TGTGCCAGCAGCTTGGCCGCAGGGGGCGGCGCAGATACGCAGTATTTT. Its translation is CASSLAAGGGADTQYF. The gene calls are TRBV5-4 and TRBJ2-3; 8 bases are shared with TRBD1. J lost 4 bases, V lost 0 bases, and 7 bases had no gene match. The CDR3 covers 16 residues. Per the germline V gene, CDR1 is SGHNT and CDR2 is YYREEE (reference sequence).

The chain joins TRBV30 to TRBJ1-4, with TRBD1 identical over 10 bases. With V trimmed by 5 bases and J by 7 bases, 4 bases remained unmatched. This CDR3 comprises 13 residues. Germline V gene sequence: CDR1 GTSNPN, CDR2 SVGIG (reference sequence). This chain's CDR3 is CAWDRGRGEKLFF. The CDR3 region has the DNA TGTGCCTGGGACAGGGGGCGCGGTGAAAAACTGTTTTTT.

V usage is TRBV19 and J usage is TRBJ1-2, with D hard to call. Trimming removed 3 bases from V and 6 bases from J, with 14 bases in between. Germline V CDR1 and CDR2: LNHDA, SQIVND (reference sequence). This CDR3 comprises 14 residues. The CDR3 DNA follows: TGTGCCAGTAGTATTCGTCTGAGGTCCGATGGCTACACCTTC. The encoded protein is CASSIRLRSDGYTF.

The V and J genes are TRBV2 and TRBJ1-1, with 8 bases aligning to TRBD1. Germline CDR1 is SNHLY and CDR2 is FYNNEI. The V and J ends lost 1 base and 8 bases, in that order; junction bases with no gene match: 6. This CDR3 region has 14 residues. CDR3 DNA: TGTGCCAGCAGTGAAGTAACAGGGGGAAGAGAAGCTTTCTTT. This sequence encodes CASSEVTGGREAFF.

This rearrangement joins TRBV9 to TRBJ1-5, with unresolved D. CDR1 SGDLS and CDR2 YYNGEE come from the germline V gene. The CDR3 loop spans 13 amino acids. The germline V and J ends were trimmed by 0 bases and 8 bases, with 9 bases remaining between them. The CDR3 DNA sequence: TGTGCCAGCAGCGTAGCTACCGGGGAGCCCCAGCATTTT. Translated, it gives CASSVATGEPQHF.

V gene TRBV18 combines with J gene TRBJ2-7; 7 bases map to TRBD2. Per germline, CDR1 KGHSH and CDR2 LQKENI. Germline trimming cut 3 bases from V and 3 bases from J; bases unmatched to any gene: 11. The CDR3 runs to 16 residues. The CDR3 bases are TGTGCCAGCTCACCCCGGCCCGGGGGGAATCTCTACGAGCAGTACTTC. Its protein product is CASSPRPGGNLYEQYF. Full variable domain (outside the CDR3, taken from reference TRBV18 and TRBJ2-7): NAGVMQNPRHLVRRRGQEARLRCSPMKGHSHVYWYRQLPEEGLKFMVYLQKENIIDESGMPKERFSAEFPKEGPSILRIQQVVRGDSAAYFCASSPRPGGNLYEQYFGPGTRLTVT.

The chain is built from TRBV29-1 and TRBJ1-2; 7 bases map to TRBD1. Trimming removed 6 bases from V and 7 bases from J; junction bases left unmatched: 14. The germline V gene has CDR1 SQVTM and CDR2 ANQGSEA. This CDR3 region has 14 residues. The CDR3 spells CSVGTGVYSSGYTF. As DNA, the CDR3 is TGCAGCGTCGGCACAGGGGTGTACTCGAGTGGCTACACCTTC.

The V and J genes are TRBV19 and TRBJ1-2, with a weak D call TRBD1 (5 bases). Germline V CDR1 and CDR2: LNHDA, SQIVND (reference sequence). The length of the CDR3 is 14 residues. Trimming took off 3 bases at V and 4 bases at J, with 12 bases between the two ends. The CDR3 DNA reads as TGTGCCAGTAGTATTGGGGCGGCAGCCTATGGCTACACCTTC. Translation: CASSIGAAAYGYTF.

The CDR3, as DNA: TGTGCCAGCAGGGGACAGCTTAATGAAAAACTGTTTTTT. It translates to CASRGQLNEKLFF. The chain couples TRBV2 to TRBJ1-4, with 7 positions matching TRBD1. The CDR3 totals 13 residues. Losses at the gene ends were 6 bases for V and 4 bases for J; bases not matched to a gene: 2. Per germline, CDR1 SNHLY and CDR2 FYNNEI.